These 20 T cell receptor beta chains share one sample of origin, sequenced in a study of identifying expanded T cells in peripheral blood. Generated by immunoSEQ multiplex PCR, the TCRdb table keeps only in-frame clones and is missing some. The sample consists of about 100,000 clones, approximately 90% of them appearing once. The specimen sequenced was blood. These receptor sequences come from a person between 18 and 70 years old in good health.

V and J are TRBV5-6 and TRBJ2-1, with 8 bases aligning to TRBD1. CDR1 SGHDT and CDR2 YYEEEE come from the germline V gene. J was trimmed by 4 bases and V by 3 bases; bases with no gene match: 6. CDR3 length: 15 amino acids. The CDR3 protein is CASSYRDRLYNEQFF. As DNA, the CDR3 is TGTGCCAGCAGCTACCGGGACAGGCTTTACAATGAGCAGTTCTTC. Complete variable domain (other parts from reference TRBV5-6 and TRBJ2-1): DAGVTQSPTHLIKTRGQQVTLRCSPKSGHDTVSWYQQALGQGPQFIFQYYEEEERQRGNFPDRFSGHQFPNYSSELNVNALLLGDSALYLCASSYRDRLYNEQFFGPGTRLTVL.

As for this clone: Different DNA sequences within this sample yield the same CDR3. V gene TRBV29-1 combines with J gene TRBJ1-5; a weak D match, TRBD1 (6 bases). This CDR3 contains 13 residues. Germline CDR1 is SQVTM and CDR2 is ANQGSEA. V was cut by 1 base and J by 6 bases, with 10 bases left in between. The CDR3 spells CSVEGGAGQPQHF. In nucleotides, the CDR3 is TGCAGCGTTGAAGGGGGGGCAGGTCAGCCCCAGCATTTT. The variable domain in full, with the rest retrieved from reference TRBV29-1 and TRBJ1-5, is SAVISQKPSRDICQRGTSLTIQCQVDSQVTMMFWYRQQPGQSLTLIATANQGSEATYESGFVIDKFPISRPNLTFSTLTVSNMSPEDSSIYLCSVEGGAGQPQHFGDGTRLSIL.

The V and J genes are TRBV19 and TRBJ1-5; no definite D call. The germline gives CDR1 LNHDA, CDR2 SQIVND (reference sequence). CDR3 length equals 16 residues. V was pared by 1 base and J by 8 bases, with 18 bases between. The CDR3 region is CASSIVPLPVGKPQHF. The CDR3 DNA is TGTGCCAGTAGTATAGTCCCGCTGCCGGTAGGGAAGCCCCAGCATTTT.

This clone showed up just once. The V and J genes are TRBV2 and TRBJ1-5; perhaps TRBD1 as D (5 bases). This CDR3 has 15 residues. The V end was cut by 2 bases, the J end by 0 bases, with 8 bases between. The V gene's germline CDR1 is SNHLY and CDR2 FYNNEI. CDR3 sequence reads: CASSEPRDSNQPQHF. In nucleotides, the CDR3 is TGTGCCAGCAGTGAACCCAGGGATAGCAATCAGCCCCAGCATTTT.

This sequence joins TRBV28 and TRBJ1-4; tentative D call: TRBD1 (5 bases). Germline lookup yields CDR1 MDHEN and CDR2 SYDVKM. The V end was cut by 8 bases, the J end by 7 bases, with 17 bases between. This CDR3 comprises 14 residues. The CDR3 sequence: CASGATDQGEKLFF. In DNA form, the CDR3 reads TGTGCCAGCGGTGCCACCGACCAGGGTGAAAAACTGTTTTTT.

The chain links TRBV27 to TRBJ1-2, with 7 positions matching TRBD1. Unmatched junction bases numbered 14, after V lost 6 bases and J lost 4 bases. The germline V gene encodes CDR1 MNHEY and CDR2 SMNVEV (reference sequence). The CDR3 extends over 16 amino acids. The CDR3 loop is CASSPRWEGAGYGYTF. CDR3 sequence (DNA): TGTGCCAGCAGCCCCAGGTGGGAGGGGGCGGGCTATGGCTACACCTTC.

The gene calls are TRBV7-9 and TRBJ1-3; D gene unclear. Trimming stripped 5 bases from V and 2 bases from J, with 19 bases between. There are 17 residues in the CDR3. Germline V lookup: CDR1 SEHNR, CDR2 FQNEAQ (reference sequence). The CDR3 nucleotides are TGTGCCAGCAGCAACCCCCGCGCAGGTAGCGCTGGAAACACCATATATTTT. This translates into CASSNPRAGSAGNTIYF.

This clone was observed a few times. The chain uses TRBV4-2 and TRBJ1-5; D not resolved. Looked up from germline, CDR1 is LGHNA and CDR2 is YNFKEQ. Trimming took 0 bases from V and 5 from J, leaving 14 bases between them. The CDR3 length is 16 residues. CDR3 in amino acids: CASSQDGGRFDQPQHF. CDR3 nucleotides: TGTGCCAGCAGCCAAGATGGAGGTCGGTTTGATCAGCCCCAGCATTTT.

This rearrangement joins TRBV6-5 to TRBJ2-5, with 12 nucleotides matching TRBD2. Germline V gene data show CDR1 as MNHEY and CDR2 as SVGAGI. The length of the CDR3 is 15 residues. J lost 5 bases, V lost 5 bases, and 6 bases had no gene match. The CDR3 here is CASSLPSGGAETQYF. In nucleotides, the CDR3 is TGTGCCAGCAGTCTCCCTAGCGGGGGGGCGGAGACCCAGTACTTC.

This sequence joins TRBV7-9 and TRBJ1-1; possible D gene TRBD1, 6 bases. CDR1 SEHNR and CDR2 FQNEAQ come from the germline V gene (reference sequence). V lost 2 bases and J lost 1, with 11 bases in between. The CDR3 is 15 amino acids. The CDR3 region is CASSLLGQRNTEAFF. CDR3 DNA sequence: TGTGCCAGCAGCTTATTAGGACAGAGGAACACTGAAGCTTTCTTT.

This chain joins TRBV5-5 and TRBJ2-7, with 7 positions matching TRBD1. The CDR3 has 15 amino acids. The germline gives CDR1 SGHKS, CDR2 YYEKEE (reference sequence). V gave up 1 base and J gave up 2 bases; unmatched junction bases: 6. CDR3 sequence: CASSLFRGGPYEQYF. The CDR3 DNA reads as TGTGCCAGCAGCTTGTTTAGAGGGGGCCCCTACGAGCAGTACTTC.

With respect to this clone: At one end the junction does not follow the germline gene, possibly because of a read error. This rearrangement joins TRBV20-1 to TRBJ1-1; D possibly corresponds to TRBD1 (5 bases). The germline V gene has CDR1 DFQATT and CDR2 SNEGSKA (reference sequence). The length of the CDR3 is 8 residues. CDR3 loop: CSDRRGVF. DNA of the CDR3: TGCAGCGACCGAAGAGGGGTCTTT.

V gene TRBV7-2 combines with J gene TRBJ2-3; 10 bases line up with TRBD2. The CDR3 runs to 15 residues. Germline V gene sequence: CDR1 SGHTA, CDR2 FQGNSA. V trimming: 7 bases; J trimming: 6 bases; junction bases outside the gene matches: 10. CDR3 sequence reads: CASTHSPAGGDTQYF. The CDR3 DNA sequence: TGTGCCAGCACTCACAGTCCAGCGGGGGGGGATACGCAGTATTTT.

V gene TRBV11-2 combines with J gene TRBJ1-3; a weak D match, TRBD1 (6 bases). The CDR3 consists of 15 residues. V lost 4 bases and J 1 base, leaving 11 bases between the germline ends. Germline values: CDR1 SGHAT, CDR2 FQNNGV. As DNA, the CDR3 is TGTGCCAGCAGCTCGATCCAGGGGTCTGGAAACACCATATATTTT. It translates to CASSSIQGSGNTIYF.

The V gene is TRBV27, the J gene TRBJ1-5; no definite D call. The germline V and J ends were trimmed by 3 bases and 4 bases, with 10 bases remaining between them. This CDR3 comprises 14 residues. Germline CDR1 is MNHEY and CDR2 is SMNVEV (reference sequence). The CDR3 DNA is TGTGCCAGCAGTTTCTATTCTCAAAATCAGCCCCAGCATTTT. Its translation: CASSFYSQNQPQHF.

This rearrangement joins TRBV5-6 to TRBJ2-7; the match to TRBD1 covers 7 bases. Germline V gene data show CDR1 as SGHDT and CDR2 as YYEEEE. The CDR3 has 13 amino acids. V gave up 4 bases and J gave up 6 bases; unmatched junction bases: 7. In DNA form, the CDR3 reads TGTGCCAGCAGCGAGGGACAGACATTCGAGCAGTACTTC. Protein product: CASSEGQTFEQYF.

CDR3 coding DNA: TGTGCCAGCAGCTTGGACAGGGGAGACGGGGAGCTGTTTTTT. Translation gives CASSLDRGDGELFF. This chain joins TRBV7-7 and TRBJ2-2, with TRBD1 identical over 9 bases. V was pared by 3 bases and J by 7 bases, with 3 bases of the junction left unmatched. The germline CDR1 and CDR2 sequences are SSHAT and FNYEAQ (reference sequence). The CDR3 totals 14 residues.

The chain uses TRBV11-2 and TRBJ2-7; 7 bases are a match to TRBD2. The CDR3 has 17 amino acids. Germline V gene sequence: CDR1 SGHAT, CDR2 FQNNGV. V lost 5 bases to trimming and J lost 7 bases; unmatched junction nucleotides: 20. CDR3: CASSNRTRLQAGYEQYF. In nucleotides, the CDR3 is TGTGCCAGCAGCAATAGAACCCGTCTGCAAGCGGGGTATGAGCAGTACTTC. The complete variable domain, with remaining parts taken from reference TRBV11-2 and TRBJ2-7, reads EAGVAQSPRYKIIEKRQSVAFWCNPISGHATLYWYQQILGQGPKLLIQFQNNGVVDDSQLPKDRFSAERLKGVDSTLKIQPAKLEDSAVYLCASSNRTRLQAGYEQYFGPGTRLTVT.

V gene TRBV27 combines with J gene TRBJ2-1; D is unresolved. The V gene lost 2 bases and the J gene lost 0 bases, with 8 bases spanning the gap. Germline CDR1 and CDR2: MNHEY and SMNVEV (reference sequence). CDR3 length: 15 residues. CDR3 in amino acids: CASSLEGYSYNEQFF. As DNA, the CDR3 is TGTGCCAGCAGTTTAGAAGGTTACTCCTACAATGAGCAGTTCTTC.

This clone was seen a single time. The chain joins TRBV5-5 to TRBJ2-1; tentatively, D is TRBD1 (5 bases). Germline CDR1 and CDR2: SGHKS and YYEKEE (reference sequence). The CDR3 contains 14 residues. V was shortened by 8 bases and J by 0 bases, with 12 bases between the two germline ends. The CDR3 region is CASKADSSYNEQFF. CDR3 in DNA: TGTGCCAGTAAGGCCGACAGCTCCTACAATGAGCAGTTCTTC.